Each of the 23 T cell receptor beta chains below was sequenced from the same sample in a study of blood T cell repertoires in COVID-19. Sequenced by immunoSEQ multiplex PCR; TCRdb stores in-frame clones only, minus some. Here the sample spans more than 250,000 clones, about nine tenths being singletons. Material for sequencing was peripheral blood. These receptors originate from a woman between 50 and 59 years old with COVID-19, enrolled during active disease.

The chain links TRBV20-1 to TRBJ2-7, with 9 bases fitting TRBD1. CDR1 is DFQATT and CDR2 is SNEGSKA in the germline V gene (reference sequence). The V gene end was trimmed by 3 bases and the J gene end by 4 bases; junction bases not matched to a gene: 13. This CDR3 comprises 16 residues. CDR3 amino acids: CSASPPRDREAYEQYF. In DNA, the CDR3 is TGCAGTGCTAGTCCTCCTAGGGACAGGGAGGCGTACGAGCAGTACTTC.

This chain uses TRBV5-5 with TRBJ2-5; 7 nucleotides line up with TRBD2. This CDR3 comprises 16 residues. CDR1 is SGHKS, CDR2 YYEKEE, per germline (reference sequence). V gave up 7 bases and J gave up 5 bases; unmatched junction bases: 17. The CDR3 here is CASGGGQPAPLETQYF. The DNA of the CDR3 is TGTGCCAGCGGGGGGGGTCAGCCCGCTCCCCTCGAGACCCAGTACTTC.

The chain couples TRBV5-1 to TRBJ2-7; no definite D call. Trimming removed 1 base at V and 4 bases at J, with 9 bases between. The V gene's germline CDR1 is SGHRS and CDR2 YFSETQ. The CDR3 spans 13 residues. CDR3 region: CASSLWSTYEQYF. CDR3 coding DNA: TGCGCCAGCAGCTTGTGGTCAACATACGAGCAGTACTTC.

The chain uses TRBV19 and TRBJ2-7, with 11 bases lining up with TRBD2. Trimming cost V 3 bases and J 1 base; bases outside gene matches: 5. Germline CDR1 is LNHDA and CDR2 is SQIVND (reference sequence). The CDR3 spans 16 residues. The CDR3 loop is CASSISRLAGSYEQYF. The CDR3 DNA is TGTGCCAGTAGTATCTCGAGACTAGCGGGGTCCTACGAGCAGTACTTC.

CDR3 in DNA: TGTGCCACCAGTGTATTCAGGGGAGGGGCAGATACGCAGTATTTT. Translation: CATSVFRGGADTQYF. The J gene is TRBJ2-3, the V gene TRBV24-1; perhaps TRBD2 as D (7 bases). The CDR3 is 15 amino acids. From germline, CDR1 is KGHDR and CDR2 SFDVKD. Deletions cut 5 bases from V and 4 bases from J, with 15 bases between.

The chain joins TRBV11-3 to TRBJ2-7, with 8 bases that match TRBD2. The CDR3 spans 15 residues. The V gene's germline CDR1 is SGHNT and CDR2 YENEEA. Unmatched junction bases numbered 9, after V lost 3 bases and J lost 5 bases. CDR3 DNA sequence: TGTGCCAGCAGCTTTCTAAGCGGGAGCCCCCACGAGCAGTACTTC. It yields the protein CASSFLSGSPHEQYF.

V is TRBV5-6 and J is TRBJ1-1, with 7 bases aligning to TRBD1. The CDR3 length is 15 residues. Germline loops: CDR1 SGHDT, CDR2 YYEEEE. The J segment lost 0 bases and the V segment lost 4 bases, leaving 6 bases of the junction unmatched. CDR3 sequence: CASSPFGTVNTEAFF. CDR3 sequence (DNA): TGTGCCAGCAGCCCATTCGGGACAGTGAACACTGAAGCTTTCTTT. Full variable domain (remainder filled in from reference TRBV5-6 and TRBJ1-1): DAGVTQSPTHLIKTRGQQVTLRCSPKSGHDTVSWYQQALGQGPQFIFQYYEEEERQRGNFPDRFSGHQFPNYSSELNVNALLLGDSALYLCASSPFGTVNTEAFFGQGTRLTVV.

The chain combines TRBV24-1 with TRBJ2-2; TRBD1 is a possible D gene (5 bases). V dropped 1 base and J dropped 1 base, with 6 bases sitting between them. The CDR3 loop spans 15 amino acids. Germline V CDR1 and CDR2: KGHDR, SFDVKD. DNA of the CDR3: TGTGCCACCAGTGATTTCCAGGGGAACACCGGGGAGCTGTTTTTT. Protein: CATSDFQGNTGELFF.

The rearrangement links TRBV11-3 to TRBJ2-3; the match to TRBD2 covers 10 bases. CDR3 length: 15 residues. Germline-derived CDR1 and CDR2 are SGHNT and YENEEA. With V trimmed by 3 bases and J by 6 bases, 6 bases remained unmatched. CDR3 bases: TGTGCCAGCAGCTTGGCTCTAGCGGGAGTTGATACGCAGTATTTT. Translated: CASSLALAGVDTQYF.

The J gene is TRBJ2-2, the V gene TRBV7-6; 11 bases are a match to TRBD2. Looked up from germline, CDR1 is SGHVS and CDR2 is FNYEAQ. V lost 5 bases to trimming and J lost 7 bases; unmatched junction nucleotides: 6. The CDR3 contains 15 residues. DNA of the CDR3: TGTGCCAGCAGCCCACCCGGACTAGCGGGCGGGGAGCTGTTTTTT. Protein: CASSPPGLAGGELFF.

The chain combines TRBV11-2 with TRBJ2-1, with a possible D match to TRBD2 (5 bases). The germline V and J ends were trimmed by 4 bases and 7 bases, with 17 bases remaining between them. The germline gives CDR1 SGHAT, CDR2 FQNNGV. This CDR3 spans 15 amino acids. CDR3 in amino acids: CASSSLGADANEQFF. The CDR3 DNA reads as TGTGCCAGCAGCTCATTAGGAGCGGACGCTAATGAGCAGTTCTTC.

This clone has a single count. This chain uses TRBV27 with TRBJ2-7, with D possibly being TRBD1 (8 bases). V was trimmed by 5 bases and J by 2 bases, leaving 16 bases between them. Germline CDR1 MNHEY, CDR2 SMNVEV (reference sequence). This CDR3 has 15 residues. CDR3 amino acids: CASSTQTGGAYEQYF. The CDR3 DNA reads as TGTGCCAGCAGTACCCAAACAGGGGGGGCCTACGAGCAGTACTTC.

The DNA for the CDR3 is TGTGCCAGCAGCTTAGCGGGACTAGCGGGAGTAGCGGGGGAGCTGTTTTTT. Protein product: CASSLAGLAGVAGELFF. This chain uses TRBV7-8 with TRBJ2-2, with 14 bases fitting TRBD2. The V segment lost 0 bases and the J segment 8 bases; nucleotides outside the gene matches: 5. In germline, CDR1 is SGHVS, CDR2 FQNEAQ. This CDR3 contains 17 residues.

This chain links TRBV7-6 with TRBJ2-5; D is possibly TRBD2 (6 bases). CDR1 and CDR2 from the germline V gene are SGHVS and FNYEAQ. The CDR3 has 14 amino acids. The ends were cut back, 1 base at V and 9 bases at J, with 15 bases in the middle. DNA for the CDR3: TGTGCCAGCAGCTTAGAGCCGGCAAGGGAGGCCCAGTACTTC. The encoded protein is CASSLEPAREAQYF.

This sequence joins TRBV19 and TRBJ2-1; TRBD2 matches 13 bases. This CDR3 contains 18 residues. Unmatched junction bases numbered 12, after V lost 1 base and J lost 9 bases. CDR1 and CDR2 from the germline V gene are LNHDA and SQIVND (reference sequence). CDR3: CASSIVLFGLAGDTEQFF. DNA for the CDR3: TGTGCCAGTAGTATAGTTTTATTCGGACTAGCGGGAGACACTGAGCAGTTCTTC.

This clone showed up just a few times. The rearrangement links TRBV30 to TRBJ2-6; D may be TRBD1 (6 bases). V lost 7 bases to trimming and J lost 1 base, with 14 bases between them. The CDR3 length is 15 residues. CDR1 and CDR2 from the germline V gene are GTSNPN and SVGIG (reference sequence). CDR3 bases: TGTGCCTCAGGGGTCTTAAGGTCTGGGGCCAACGTCCTGACTTTC. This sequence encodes CASGVLRSGANVLTF.

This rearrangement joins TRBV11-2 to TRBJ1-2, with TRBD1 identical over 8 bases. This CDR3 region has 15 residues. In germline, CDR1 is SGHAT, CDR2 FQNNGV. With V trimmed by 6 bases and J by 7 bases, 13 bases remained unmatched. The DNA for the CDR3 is TGTGCCAGCAGTCCTGACAGGGGAGGCAGTCGTGGCTACACCTTC. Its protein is CASSPDRGGSRGYTF.

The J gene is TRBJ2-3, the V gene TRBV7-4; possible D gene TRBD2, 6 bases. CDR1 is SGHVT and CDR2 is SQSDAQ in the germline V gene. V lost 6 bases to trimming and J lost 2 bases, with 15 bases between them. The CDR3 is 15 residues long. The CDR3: CASRIADVYTDTQYF. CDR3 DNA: TGTGCCAGCAGGATAGCGGACGTCTACACAGATACGCAGTATTTT.

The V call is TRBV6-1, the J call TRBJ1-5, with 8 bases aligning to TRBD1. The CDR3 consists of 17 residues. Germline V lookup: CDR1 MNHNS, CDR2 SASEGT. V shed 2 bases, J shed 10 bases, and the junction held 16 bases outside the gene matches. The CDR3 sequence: CASSEFRGRTLIGPQHF. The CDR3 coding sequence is TGTGCCAGCAGTGAATTCAGGGGGCGAACACTAATTGGACCCCAGCATTTT.

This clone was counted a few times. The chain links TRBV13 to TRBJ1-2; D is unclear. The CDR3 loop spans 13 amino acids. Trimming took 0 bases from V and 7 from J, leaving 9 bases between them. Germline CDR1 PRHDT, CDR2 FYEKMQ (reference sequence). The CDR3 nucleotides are TGTGCCAGCAGCTTAGGCGGGTCGCCTGGCTACACCTTC. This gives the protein CASSLGGSPGYTF. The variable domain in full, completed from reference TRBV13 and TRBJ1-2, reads AAGVIQSPRHLIKEKRETATLKCYPIPRHDTVYWYQQGPGQDPQFLISFYEKMQSDKGSIPDRFSAQQFSDYHSELNMSSLELGDSALYFCASSLGGSPGYTFGSGTRLTVV.

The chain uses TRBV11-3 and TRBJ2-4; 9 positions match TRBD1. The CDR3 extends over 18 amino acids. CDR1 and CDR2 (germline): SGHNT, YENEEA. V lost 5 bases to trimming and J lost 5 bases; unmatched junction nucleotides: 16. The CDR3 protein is CASSPRSTGGLGENIQYF. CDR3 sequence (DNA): TGTGCCAGCAGCCCCCGCTCAACAGGGGGCCTCGGGGAAAACATTCAGTACTTC. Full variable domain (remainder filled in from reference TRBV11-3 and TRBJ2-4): EAGVVQSPRYKIIEKKQPVAFWCNPISGHNTLYWYLQNLGQGPELLIRYENEEAVDDSQLPKDRFSAERLKGVDSTLKIQPAELGDSAVYLCASSPRSTGGLGENIQYFGAGTRLSVL.

CDR3 bases: TGTGCCACCAGCAGAGATGGGGGAGGAAAGGGTGGCACAGATACGCAGTATTTT. This sequence encodes CATSRDGGGKGGTDTQYF. This sequence joins TRBV15 and TRBJ2-3; tentatively, D is TRBD2 (6 bases). V lost 0 bases and J 1 base, leaving 17 bases between the germline ends. The CDR3 is made up of 18 amino acids. Germline V gene sequence: CDR1 LNHNV, CDR2 YYDKDF (reference sequence).

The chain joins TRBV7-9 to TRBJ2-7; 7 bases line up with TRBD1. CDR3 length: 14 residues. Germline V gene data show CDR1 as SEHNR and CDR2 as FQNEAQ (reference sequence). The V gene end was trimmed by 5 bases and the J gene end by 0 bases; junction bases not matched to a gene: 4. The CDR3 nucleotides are TGTGCCAGCAGCGCACAGGGGATCTCCTACGAGCAGTACTTC. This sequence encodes CASSAQGISYEQYF.